Listed below are T cell receptor beta chains from one sample, sequenced in a study of regulatory T cells in long-lasting Graves disease. TCRdb passed the multiplex PCR reads through MiXCR, listing each CDR3 protein once. The sample holds 400,000 to 500,000 distinct CDR3 sequences, roughly 15% seen once. Separately, the same data were catalogued under a study of T cells in Graves' hyperthyroidism and ophthalmopathy.

Sequences were derived from peripheral blood mononuclear cells (PBMCs), sampled at new diagnosis, from a patient treated with antithyroid drugs. The receptors derive from a woman between 45 and 60 years old with Graves disease. The CDR3 runs from the conserved cysteine through the conserved F or W. The D gene is left open where the match is weak. The listing skips clone size in some rows; elsewhere it reads once, few, many or a size class.

TRBD2	TRBV20-1	TRBJ2-1	NA	TGCAGTGCCTCCCGAGGACTAGCGAATTACAATGAGCAGTTCTTC	CSASRGLANYNEQFF
TRBD1	TRBV9	TRBJ1-5	few	TGTGCCAGCAGCGTCGGGACAGGGGTGAATCAGCCCCAGCATTTT	CASSVGTGVNQPQHF
NA	TRBV28	TRBJ1-5	many	TGTGCCAGCAGATACCCGGCCCAAAGGGGTCAGCCCCAGCATTTT	CASRYPAQRGQPQHF
NA	TRBV6-1	TRBJ1-5	few	TGTGCCAGCGCACCTATATTGGCGGGCCTTAATCAGCCCCAGCATTTT	CASAPILAGLNQPQHF
NA	TRBV7-2	TRBJ2-3	NA	TGTGCCAGCAGCTTTGAAGGAACGGGATTTAATACGCAGTATTTT	CASSFEGTGFNTQYF
NA	TRBV5-1	TRBJ2-2	few	TGCGCCAGCAGCTCCCGATCGGGGTACGGGGAGCTGTTTTTT	CASSSRSGYGELFF
NA	TRBV20-1	TRBJ2-7	many	TGCAGTGCTAGGGTTCCCACCCGCTACGAGCAGTACTTC	CSARVPTRYEQYF
TRBD2	TRBV7-9	TRBJ2-3	many	TGTGCCAGCAGCCCGGGGACTAGCGGGAGGTTGGATACGCAGTATTTT	CASSPGTSGRLDTQYF
NA	TRBV28	TRBJ2-7	NA	TGTGCCAGCAGTCCTGGATCCTACAATGAGCAGTACTTC	CASSPGSYNEQYF
NA	TRBV29-1	TRBJ2-1	NA	TGCAGCGTTGAGGGTCTATCCGGGGATTCACAAAATGAGCAGTTCTTC	CSVEGLSGDSQNEQFF
TRBD2	TRBV28	TRBJ2-1	many	TGTGCCAGCAGTTCAGCGGGAGAGGCCTACAATGAGCAGTTCTTC	CASSSAGEAYNEQFF
NA	TRBV28	TRBJ2-2	few	TGTGCCAGCAGTCCGCCCCTAGAGTCGGTCACCGGGGAGCTGTTTTTT	CASSPPLESVTGELFF
TRBD2	TRBV2	TRBJ2-3	NA	TGTGCCAGCAGTTCCGGGAGGCTAGCGGGAGATACGCAGTATTTT	CASSSGRLAGDTQYF
TRBD2	TRBV19	TRBJ2-1	few	TGTGCCAGTAGTACATCTAGCGGGAGGCCCTACAATGAGCAGTTCTTC	CASSTSSGRPYNEQFF
TRBD2	TRBV6-2/TRBV6-3	TRBJ2-5	few	TGTGCCAGCAGCTGGGGCGGGAGATCCCAAGAGACCCAGTACTTC	CASSWGGRSQETQYF
NA	TRBV7-9	TRBJ2-5	many	TGTGCCAGCAGCTTCCCTAACGGGCACCAAGAGACCCAGTACTTC	CASSFPNGHQETQYF
NA	TRBV30	TRBJ1-6	NA	TGTGCCTGGACCGCGCCTGAAGGGGACTCCTATAATTCACCCCTCCACTTT	CAWTAPEGDSYNSPLHF
TRBD1	TRBV27	TRBJ1-1	NA	TGTGCCAGCCTTCCCAAACCGGGACAGGGGAACACTGAAGCTTTCTTT	CASLPKPGQGNTEAFF
NA	TRBV5-1	TRBJ2-3	few	TGCGCCAGCAGCTTGTTTCAGAGCACAGATACGCAGTATTTT	CASSLFQSTDTQYF
NA	TRBV20-1	TRBJ2-5	few	TGCAGTGCTAGGAAGGGACCGCAACGAGAGACCCAGTACTTC	CSARKGPQRETQYF
TRBD2	TRBV20-1	TRBJ2-1	many	TGCAGTGCTAGCCCCAGGAGCGGGAGGATGGATGAGCAGTTCTTC	CSASPRSGRMDEQFF
TRBD1	TRBV6-1	TRBJ1-4	few	TGTGCCAGCAGTATAAGTATTGGACAGGGCGTTGAAAAACTGTTTTTT	CASSISIGQGVEKLFF
TRBD2	TRBV14	TRBJ2-3	many	TGTGCCAGCAGCCAATTATTCCTAGCGGGAAGCACAGATACGCAGTATTTT	CASSQLFLAGSTDTQYF
TRBD1	TRBV7-9	TRBJ1-4	NA	TGTGCCAGCAGCTTGGGACAGCTGGAGGCTAATGAAAAACTGTTTTTT	CASSLGQLEANEKLFF
NA	TRBV2	TRBJ2-1	many	TGTGCCAGCAGTTACTCTGGCGGGTCGTCCTACAATGAGCAGTTCTTC	CASSYSGGSSYNEQFF
NA	TRBV10-3	TRBJ2-6	NA	TGTGCCACCGAGCCTTCTGGGGCCAACGTCCTGACTTTC	CATEPSGANVLTF
TRBD2	TRBV3-1	TRBJ2-7	NA	TGTGCCAGCAGCCAAGATCAACTAGCGGGAAAATTCTACGAGCAGTACTTC	CASSQDQLAGKFYEQYF
NA	TRBV28	TRBJ2-2	many	TGTGCCAGCAGTCTTGGTGCGAACACCGGGGAGCTGTTTTTT	CASSLGANTGELFF
TRBD1	TRBV24-1	TRBJ2-1	NA	TGTGCCACCAGGCAGGGGGAGTACAATGAGCAGTTCTTC	CATRQGEYNEQFF
TRBD1	TRBV12-3/TRBV12-4	TRBJ1-5	many	TGTGCCAGCAGTTCCGCCGGGACAGGGAATCAGCCCCAGCATTTT	CASSSAGTGNQPQHF
NA	TRBV28	TRBJ1-1	many	TGTGCCAGCAGTTTTAAGGACGGAACTGAAGCTTTCTTT	CASSFKDGTEAFF
TRBD1	TRBV7-6	TRBJ1-1	few	TGTGCCAGCAGCCCCTACGAGACAGGGGGGAACACTGAAGCTTTCTTT	CASSPYETGGNTEAFF
NA	TRBV5-1	TRBJ2-7	many	TGTGCCAGCAGCTTATTGGGACCCTACGAGCAGTACTTC	CASSLLGPYEQYF
TRBD1	TRBV30	TRBJ2-1	NA	TGTGCCTGGACTGGGACAGGGACCAATGAGCAGTTCTTC	CAWTGTGTNEQFF
TRBD1	TRBV5-1	TRBJ1-2	few	TGCGCCAGCAGCATACAGGGGGCACGCGGCTACACCTTC	CASSIQGARGYTF
NA	TRBV25-1	TRBJ2-1	NA	TGTGCCAGCACTCCAGGACACGGGGGCTTGGGGCAGTTCTTC	CASTPGHGGLGQFF
NA	TRBV11-1	TRBJ2-5	many	TGTGCCAGCAGCTTTTCTATTGGTCAGATCACGTACCAAGAGACCCAGTACTTC	CASSFSIGQITYQETQYF
NA	TRBV7-9	TRBJ2-7	many	TGTGCCAGCAGCTTAGTTCTCTACGAGCAGTACTTC	CASSLVLYEQYF
NA	TRBV18	TRBJ1-5	many	TGTGCCAGCTCCCTAAGACGGGATAGCAATCAGCCCCAGCATTTT	CASSLRRDSNQPQHF
NA	TRBV5-6	TRBJ1-5	many	TGTGCCAGCGCGCAAGGGACCTCTAATCAGCCCCAGCATTTT	CASAQGTSNQPQHF
TRBD2	TRBV5-1	TRBJ2-7	few	TGCGCCAGCAGCTTAAAGACTAGCGGGAGTCTGAACGAGCAGTACTTC	CASSLKTSGSLNEQYF
NA	TRBV2	TRBJ2-7	many	TGTGCCGACGGGGAGACAGCGAAACCCTACGAGCAGTACTTC	CADGETAKPYEQYF
NA	TRBV3-1	TRBJ2-3	many	TGTGCCAGCAGCCTGAGCGCTGGCACAGATACGCAGTATTTT	CASSLSAGTDTQYF
TRBD2	TRBV11-3	TRBJ2-1	NA	TGTGCCAGCAGCTTAGGGGGAGGGTCAGGTGGCGAGCAGTTCTTC	CASSLGGGSGGEQFF
TRBD1	TRBV12-3/TRBV12-4	TRBJ1-6	NA	TGTGCCAGCAGTTTATCGATCGGGACAGGAGATAATTCACCCCTCCACTTT	CASSLSIGTGDNSPLHF
TRBD1	TRBV6-2/TRBV6-3	TRBJ2-7	NA	TGTGCCAGCAGTTACACAGGGGGCGAGGGGTACGAGCAGTACTTC	CASSYTGGEGYEQYF
TRBD1	TRBV20-1	TRBJ1-5	many	TGCAGTGCTACCCTGGGACAGCCCAATCAGCCCCAGCATTTT	CSATLGQPNQPQHF
TRBD2	TRBV19	TRBJ2-1	NA	TGTGCCAGTGCCCGGACTAGCGGGAGTATGGGCAATGAGCAGTTCTTC	CASARTSGSMGNEQFF
NA	TRBV5-4	TRBJ2-5	many	TGTGCCAGCAGCTTGGGGAGCGGGGAGACCCAGTACTTC	CASSLGSGETQYF
TRBD2	TRBV6-1	TRBJ2-3	many	TGTGCCAGCATCTCCCGTGGACTAGCGGGCCCTAGCACAGATACGCAGTATTTT	CASISRGLAGPSTDTQYF